This TCR beta chain derives from a study of blood T cell repertoires in COVID-19. This CDR3 comprises 13 residues. V was clipped by 10 bases and J by 7 bases; unmatched bases: 7. CDR1 is SNHLY, CDR2 FYNNEI, per germline. Per the original methods: For nucleated cells, counts were estimated from reference gene primer amplification. TCRdb's copy holds only in-frame clones and misses some; the assay was immunoSEQ multiplex PCR. The DNA gave D and trimming, while V, J and clone size come from that table. The data contain almost 500,000 clones, more than 85% of them seen just once; the ten biggest clones take up roughly 8.5%.

The chain links TRBV2 to TRBJ2-1; 10 bases agree with TRBD2. What was sequenced was PBMCs or T cells enriched from blood (not recorded which). This receptor was identified in a woman in her sixties who had recovered from COVID-19. As DNA, the CDR3 is TGTGCCATTCTAGCGGGGGCCGGGAATGAGCAGTTCTTC. Amino acids: CAILAGAGNEQFF. Combining the CDR3 with reference TRBV2 and TRBJ2-1 gives the whole variable domain EPEVTQTPSHQVTQMGQEVILRCVPISNHLYFYWYRQILGQKVEFLVSFYNNEISEKSEIFDDQFSVERPDGSNFTLKIRSTKLEDSAMYFCAILAGAGNEQFFGPGTRLTVL.